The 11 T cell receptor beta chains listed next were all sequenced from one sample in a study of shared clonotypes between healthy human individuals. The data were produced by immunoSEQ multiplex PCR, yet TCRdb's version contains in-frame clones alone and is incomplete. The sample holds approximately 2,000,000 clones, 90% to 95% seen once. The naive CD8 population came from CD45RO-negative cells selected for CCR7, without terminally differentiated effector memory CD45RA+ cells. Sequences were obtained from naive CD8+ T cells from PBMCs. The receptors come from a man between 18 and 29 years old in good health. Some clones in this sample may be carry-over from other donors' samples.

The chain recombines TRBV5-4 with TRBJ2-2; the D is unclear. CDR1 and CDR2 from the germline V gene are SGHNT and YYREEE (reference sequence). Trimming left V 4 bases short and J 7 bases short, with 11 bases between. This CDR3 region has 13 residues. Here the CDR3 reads CASSVSELGELFF. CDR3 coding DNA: TGTGCCAGCAGCGTTAGTGAGCTCGGGGAGCTGTTTTTT.

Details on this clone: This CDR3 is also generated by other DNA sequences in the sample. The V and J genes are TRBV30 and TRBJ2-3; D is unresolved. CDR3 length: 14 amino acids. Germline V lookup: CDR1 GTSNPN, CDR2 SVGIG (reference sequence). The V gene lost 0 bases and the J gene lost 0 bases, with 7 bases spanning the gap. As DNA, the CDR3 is TGTGCCTGGAGTGTACTTGGTAGCACAGATACGCAGTATTTT. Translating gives CAWSVLGSTDTQYF.

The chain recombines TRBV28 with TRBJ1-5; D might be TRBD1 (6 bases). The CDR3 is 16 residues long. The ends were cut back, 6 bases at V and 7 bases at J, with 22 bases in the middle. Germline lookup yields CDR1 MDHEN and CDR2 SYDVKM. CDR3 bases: TGTGCCAGCAGCTCCGGTGGGGGGCTTATTGTCCAGCCCCAGCATTTT. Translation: CASSSGGGLIVQPQHF.

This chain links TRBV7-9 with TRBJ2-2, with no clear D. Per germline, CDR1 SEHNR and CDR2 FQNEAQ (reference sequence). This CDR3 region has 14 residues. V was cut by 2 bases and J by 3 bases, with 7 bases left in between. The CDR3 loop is CASSLTFDTGELFF. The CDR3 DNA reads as TGTGCCAGCAGCTTAACCTTCGACACCGGGGAGCTGTTTTTT.

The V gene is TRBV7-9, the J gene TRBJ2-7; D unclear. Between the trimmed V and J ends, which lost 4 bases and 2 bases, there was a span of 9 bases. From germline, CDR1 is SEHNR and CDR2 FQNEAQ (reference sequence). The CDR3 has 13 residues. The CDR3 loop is CASSYGSAYEQYF. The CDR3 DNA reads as TGTGCCAGCAGCTATGGGTCAGCCTACGAGCAGTACTTC.

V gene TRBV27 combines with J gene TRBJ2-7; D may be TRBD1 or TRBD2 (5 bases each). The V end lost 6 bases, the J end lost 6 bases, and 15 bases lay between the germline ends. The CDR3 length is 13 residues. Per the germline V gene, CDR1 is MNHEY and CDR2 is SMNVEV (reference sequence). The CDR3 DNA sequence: TGTGCCAGCAGCGGGGCCCTCCGGGGCGAGCAGTACTTC. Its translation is CASSGALRGEQYF.

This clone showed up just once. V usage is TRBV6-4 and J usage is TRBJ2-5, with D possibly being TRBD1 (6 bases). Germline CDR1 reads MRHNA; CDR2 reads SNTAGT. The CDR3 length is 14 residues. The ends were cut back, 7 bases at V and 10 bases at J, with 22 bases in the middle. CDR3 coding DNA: TGTGCCAGCACTAACAGGACAGCTCCGTGCGGCCAGTACTTC. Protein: CASTNRTAPCGQYF.

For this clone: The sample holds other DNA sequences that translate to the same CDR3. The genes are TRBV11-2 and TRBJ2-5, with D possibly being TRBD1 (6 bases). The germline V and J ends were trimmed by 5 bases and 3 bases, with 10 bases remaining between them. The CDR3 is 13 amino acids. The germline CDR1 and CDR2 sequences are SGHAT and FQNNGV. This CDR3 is CASSPRTEETQYF. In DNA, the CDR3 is TGTGCCAGCAGCCCACGGACAGAAGAGACCCAGTACTTC.

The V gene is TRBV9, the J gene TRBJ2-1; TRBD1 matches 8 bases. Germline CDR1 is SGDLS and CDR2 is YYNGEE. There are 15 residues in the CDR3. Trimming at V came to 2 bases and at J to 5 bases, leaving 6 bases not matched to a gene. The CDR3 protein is CASSVAGGINNEQFF. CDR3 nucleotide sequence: TGTGCCAGCAGCGTCGCAGGGGGCATAAACAATGAGCAGTTCTTC.

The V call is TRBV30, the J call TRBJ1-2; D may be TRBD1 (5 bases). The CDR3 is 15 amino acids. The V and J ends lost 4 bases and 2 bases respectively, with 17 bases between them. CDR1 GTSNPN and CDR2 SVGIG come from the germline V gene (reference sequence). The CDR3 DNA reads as TGTGCCTGGACCGTATCGGGGCTAGGCAACTATGGCTACACCTTC. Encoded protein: CAWTVSGLGNYGYTF. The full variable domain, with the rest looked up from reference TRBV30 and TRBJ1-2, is SQTIHQWPATLVQPVGSPLSLECTVEGTSNPNLYWYRQAAGRGLQLLFYSVGIGQISSEVPQNLSASRPQDRQFILSSKKLLLSDSGFYLCAWTVSGLGNYGYTFGSGTRLTVV.

CDR3 nucleotide sequence: TGTGCCAGCAGCGGGGATTGGGAGCAGTACTTC. Its protein product is CASSGDWEQYF. This sequence joins TRBV7-9 and TRBJ2-7; D unclear. V gave up 5 bases and J gave up 7 bases, with 9 bases separating them. Germline CDR1 and CDR2: SEHNR and FQNEAQ (reference sequence). The CDR3 sequence is 11 residues long.